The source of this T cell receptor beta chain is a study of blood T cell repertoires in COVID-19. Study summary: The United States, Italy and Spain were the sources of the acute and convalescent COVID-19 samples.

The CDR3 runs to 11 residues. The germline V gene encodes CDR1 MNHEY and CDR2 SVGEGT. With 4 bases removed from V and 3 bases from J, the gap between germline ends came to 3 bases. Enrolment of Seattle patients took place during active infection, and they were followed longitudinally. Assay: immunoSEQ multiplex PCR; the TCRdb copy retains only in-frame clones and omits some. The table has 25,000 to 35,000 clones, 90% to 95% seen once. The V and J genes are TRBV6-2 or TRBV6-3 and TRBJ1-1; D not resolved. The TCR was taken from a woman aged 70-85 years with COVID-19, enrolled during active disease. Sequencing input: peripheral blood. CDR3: CASSLDTEAFF. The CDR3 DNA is TGTGCCAGCAGTTTAGACACTGAAGCTTTCTTT.